Included here is one TCR beta chain sequence, with context. Methods used by the authors: Amplification with reference gene primers provided the estimates of nucleated cell counts. Some clones are missing from TCRdb's copy, which holds only in-frame ones; the method was immunoSEQ multiplex PCR. Clonal size and the V and J genes are those of that table, whereas D and trimming came from the DNA. The table records approximately 270,000 clones, approximately 89% of them present only once. With 3 bases removed from V and 2 bases from J, the gap between germline ends came to 8 bases. The CDR3 has 12 residues. Germline assignment: CDR1 SQVTM and CDR2 ANQGSEA. This record belongs to a study of blood T cell repertoires in COVID-19. Participants were placed into cohorts based on the clinical history they reported.

This sequence joins TRBV29-1 and TRBJ2-7, with D perhaps TRBD1 (6 bases). The origin of this receptor is a man in his forties or fifties who had been exposed to COVID-19. Material: PBMCs or T cells enriched from blood (not recorded which). The CDR3 sequence is CSVDTGPYEQYF. CDR3 bases: TGCAGCGTTGATACAGGGCCCTACGAGCAGTACTTC.